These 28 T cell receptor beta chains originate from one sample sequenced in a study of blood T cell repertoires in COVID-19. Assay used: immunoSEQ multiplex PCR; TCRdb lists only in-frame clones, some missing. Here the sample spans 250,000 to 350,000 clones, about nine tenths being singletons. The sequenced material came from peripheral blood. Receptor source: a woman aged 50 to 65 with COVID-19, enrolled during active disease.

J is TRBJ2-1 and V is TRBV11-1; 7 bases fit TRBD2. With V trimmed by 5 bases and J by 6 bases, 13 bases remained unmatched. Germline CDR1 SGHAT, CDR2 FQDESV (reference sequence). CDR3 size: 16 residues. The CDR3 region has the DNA TGTGCCAGCAGCCCGACCCGGGCGGGAGCTGGCAATGAGCAGTTCTTC. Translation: CASSPTRAGAGNEQFF.

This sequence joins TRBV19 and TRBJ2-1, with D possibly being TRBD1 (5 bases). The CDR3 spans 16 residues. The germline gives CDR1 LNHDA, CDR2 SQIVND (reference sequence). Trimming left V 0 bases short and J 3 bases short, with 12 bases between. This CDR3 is CASSIEGDYLYNEQFF. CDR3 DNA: TGTGCCAGTAGTATAGAAGGGGATTACCTCTACAATGAGCAGTTCTTC.

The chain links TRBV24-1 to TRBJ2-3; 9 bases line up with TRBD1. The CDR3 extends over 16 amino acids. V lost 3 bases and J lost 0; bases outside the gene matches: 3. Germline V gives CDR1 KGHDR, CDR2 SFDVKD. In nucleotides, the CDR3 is TGTGCCACCAGTGATGCGGGACAGGGCAGCACAGATACGCAGTATTTT. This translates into CATSDAGQGSTDTQYF.

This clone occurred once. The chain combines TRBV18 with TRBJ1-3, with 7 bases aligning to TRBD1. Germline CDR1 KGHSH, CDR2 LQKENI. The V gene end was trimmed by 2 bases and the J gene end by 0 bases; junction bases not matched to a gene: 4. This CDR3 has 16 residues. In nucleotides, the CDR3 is TGTGCCAGCTCACCAGGACAGGTGAACTCTGGAAACACCATATATTTT. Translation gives CASSPGQVNSGNTIYF.

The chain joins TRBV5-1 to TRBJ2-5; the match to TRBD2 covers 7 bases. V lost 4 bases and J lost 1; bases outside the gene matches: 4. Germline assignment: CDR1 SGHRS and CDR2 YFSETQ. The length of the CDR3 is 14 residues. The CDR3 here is CASSPLAVQETQYF. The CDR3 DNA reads TGCGCCAGCAGCCCCCTAGCGGTCCAAGAGACCCAGTACTTC.

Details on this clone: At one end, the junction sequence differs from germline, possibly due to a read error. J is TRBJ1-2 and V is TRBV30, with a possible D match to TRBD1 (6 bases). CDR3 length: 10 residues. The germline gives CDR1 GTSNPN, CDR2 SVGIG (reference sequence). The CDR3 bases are TGTGCCTGGAGCCAGAGGACAGTTAATTTC. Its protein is CAWSQRTVNF.

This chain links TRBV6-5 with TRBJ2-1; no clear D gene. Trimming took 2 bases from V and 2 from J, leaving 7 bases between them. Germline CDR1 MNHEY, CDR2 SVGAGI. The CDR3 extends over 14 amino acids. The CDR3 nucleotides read TGTGCCAGCAGTTACCGAGAGACCTACAATGAGCAGTTCTTC. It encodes CASSYRETYNEQFF.

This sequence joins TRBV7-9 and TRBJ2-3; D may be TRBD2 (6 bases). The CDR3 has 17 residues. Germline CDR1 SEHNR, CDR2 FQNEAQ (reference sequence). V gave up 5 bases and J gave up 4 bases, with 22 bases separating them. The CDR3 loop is CASSPQPGTSFPDTQYF. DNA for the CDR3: TGTGCCAGCAGCCCCCAGCCCGGGACTTCCTTCCCAGATACGCAGTATTTT.

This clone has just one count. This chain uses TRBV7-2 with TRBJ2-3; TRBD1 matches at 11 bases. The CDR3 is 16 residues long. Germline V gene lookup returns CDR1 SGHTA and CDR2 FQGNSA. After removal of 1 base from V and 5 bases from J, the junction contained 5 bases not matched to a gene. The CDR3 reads CASSLEDRGRGDTQYF. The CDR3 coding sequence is TGTGCCAGCAGCTTAGAGGACAGGGGGCGGGGAGATACGCAGTATTTT.

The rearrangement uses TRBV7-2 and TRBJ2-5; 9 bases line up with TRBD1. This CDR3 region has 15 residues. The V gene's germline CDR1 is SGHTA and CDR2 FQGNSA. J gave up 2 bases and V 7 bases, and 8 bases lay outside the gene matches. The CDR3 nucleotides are TGTGCCAGCACCTCTTACGGGACAGGGCAAGAGACCCAGTACTTC. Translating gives CASTSYGTGQETQYF.

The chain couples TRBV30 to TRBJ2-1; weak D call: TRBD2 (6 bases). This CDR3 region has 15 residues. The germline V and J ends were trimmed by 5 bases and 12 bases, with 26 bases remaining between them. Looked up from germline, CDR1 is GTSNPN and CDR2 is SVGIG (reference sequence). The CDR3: CAWGLGLASGLGQFF. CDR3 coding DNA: TGTGCCTGGGGGCTAGGGCTAGCGTCGGGATTGGGGCAGTTCTTC. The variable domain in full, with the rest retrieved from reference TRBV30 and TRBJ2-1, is SQTIHQWPATLVQPVGSPLSLECTVEGTSNPNLYWYRQAAGRGLQLLFYSVGIGQISSEVPQNLSASRPQDRQFILSSKKLLLSDSGFYLCAWGLGLASGLGQFFGPGTRLTVL.

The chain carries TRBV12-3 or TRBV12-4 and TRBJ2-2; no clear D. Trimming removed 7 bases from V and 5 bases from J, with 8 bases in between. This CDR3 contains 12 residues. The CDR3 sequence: CASTRLTGELFF. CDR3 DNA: TGTGCCAGCACCCGTCTGACCGGGGAGCTGTTTTTT.

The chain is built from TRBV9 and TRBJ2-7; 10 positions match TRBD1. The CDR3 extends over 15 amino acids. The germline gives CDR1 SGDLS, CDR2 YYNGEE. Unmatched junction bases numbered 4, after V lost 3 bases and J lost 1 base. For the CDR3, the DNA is TGTGCCAGCAGCGGCCGGGACAGGGGTTCCTACGAGCAGTACTTC. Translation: CASSGRDRGSYEQYF.

Written as DNA, the CDR3 is TGCGCCAGCAGCTTGGAGGCTAGCTGGTCGAACACCGGGGAGCTGTTTTTT. Its translation is CASSLEASWSNTGELFF. The V gene is TRBV5-1, the J gene TRBJ2-2; tentatively, D is TRBD2 (5 bases). Germline lookup yields CDR1 SGHRS and CDR2 YFSETQ. V dropped 0 bases and J dropped 0 bases, with 12 bases sitting between them. The length of the CDR3 is 17 residues.

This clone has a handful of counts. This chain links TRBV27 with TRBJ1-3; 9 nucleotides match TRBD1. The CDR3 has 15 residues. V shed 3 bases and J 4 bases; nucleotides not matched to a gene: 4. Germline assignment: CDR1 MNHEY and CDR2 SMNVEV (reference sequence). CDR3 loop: CASSLTGGSGNTIYF. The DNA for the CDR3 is TGTGCCAGCAGTTTGACAGGGGGATCCGGAAACACCATATATTTT.

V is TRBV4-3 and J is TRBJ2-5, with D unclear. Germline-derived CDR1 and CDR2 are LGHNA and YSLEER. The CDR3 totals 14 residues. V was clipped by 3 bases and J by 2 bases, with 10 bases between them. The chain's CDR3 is CASSHDVRQETQYF. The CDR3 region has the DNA TGCGCCAGCAGCCACGACGTGCGGCAAGAGACCCAGTACTTC.

CDR3 DNA sequence: TGCGCCAGCGGATCGACTAGCGGGACCACGAACACCGGGGAGCTGTTTTTT. It yields the protein CASGSTSGTTNTGELFF. The chain recombines TRBV5-1 with TRBJ2-2; 11 nucleotides agree with TRBD2. Germline-derived CDR1 and CDR2 are SGHRS and YFSETQ. The junction had 8 bases not matched to a gene; V was cut back by 7 bases and J by 0 bases. This CDR3 comprises 17 residues.

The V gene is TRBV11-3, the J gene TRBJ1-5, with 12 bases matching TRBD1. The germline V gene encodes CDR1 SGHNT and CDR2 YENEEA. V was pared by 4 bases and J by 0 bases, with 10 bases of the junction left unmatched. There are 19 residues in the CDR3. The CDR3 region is CASSSLRDRGRTSNQPQHF. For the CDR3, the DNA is TGTGCCAGCAGCTCTCTCCGGGACAGGGGGCGGACTAGCAATCAGCCCCAGCATTTT.

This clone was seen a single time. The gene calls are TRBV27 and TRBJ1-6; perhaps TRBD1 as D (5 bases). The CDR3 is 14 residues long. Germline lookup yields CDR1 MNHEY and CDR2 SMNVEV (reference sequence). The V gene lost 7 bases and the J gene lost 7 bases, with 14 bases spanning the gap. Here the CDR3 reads CASIKTGGNSPLHF. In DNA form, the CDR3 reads TGTGCCAGCATTAAGACGGGGGGGAATTCACCCCTCCACTTT.

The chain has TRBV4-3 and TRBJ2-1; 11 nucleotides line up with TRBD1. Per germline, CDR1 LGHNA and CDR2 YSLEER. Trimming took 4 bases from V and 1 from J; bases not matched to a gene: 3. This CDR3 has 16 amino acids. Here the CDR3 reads CASSPGQGASYNEQFF. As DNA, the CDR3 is TGCGCCAGCAGCCCAGGACAGGGGGCTTCCTACAATGAGCAGTTCTTC.

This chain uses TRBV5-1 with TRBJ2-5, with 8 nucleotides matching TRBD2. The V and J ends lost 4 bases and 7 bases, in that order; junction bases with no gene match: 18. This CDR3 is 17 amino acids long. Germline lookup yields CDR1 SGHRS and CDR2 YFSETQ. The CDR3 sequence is CASSPGGGAWARGTQYF. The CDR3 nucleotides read TGCGCCAGCAGCCCCGGGGGGGGCGCATGGGCCCGTGGGACCCAGTACTTC.

The CDR3 DNA reads TGTGCCAGTAGTGTCGTAGGGAGACAGCCCCAGCATTTT. Translating gives CASSVVGRQPQHF. The gene calls are TRBV19 and TRBJ1-5; D is undetermined. V lost 5 bases and J 7 bases, leaving 12 bases between the germline ends. Germline CDR1 is LNHDA and CDR2 is SQIVND (reference sequence). The CDR3 contains 13 residues.

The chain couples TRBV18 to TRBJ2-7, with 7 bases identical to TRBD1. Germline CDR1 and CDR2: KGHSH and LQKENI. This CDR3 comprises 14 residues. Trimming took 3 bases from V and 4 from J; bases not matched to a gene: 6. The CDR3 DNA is TGTGCCAGCTCACCCGAGACAGGGAAGTACGAGCAGTACTTC. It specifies CASSPETGKYEQYF.

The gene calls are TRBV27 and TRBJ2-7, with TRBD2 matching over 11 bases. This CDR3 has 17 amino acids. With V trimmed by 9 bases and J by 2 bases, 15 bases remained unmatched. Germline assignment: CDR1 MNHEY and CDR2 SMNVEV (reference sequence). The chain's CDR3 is CARGGASGRTKPYEQYF. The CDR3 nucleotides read TGTGCCAGGGGCGGGGCTAGCGGGAGGACCAAACCCTACGAGCAGTACTTC.

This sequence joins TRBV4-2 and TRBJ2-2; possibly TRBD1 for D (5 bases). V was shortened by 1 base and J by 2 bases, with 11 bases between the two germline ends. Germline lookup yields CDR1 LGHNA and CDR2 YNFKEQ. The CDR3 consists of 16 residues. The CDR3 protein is CASSQAGKKNTGELFF. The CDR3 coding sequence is TGTGCCAGCAGCCAAGCAGGGAAAAAAAACACCGGGGAGCTGTTTTTT.

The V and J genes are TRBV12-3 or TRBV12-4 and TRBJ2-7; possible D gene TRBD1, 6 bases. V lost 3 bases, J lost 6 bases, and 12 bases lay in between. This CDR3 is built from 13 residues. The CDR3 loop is CASSFSQGREQYF. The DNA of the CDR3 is TGTGCCAGCAGTTTCTCACAGGGTCGCGAGCAGTACTTC.

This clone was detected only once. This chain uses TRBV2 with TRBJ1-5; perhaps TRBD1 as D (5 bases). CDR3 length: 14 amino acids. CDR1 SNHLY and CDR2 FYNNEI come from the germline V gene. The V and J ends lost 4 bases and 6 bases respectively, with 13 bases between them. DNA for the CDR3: TGTGCCAGCAGTGTGGATGGGGGGGTTCAGCCCCAGCATTTT. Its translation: CASSVDGGVQPQHF.

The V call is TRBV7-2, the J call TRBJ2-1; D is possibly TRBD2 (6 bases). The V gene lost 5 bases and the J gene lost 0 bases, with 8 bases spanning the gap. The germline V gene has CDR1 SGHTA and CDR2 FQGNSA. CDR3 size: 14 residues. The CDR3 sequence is CASSGRSSYNEQFF. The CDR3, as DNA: TGTGCCAGCAGCGGGAGGAGCTCCTACAATGAGCAGTTCTTC.